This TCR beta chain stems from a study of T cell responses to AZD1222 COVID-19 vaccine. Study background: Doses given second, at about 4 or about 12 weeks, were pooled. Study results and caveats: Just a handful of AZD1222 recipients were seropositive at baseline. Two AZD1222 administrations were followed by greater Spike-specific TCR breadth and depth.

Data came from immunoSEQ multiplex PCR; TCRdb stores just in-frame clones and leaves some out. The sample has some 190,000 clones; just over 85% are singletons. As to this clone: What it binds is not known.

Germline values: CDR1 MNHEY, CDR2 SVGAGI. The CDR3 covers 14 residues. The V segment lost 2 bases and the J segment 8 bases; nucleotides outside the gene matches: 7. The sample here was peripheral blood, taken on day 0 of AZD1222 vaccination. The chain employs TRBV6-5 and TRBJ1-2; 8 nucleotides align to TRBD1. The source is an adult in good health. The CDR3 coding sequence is TGTGCCAGCAGTTACACAACAGGGGGAGGGGGCTACACCTTC. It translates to CASSYTTGGGGYTF.